One and the same sample provided the 19 T cell receptor beta chains below, sequenced in a study of CD8 T cells in Susac syndrome. With random hexamers, reverse transcription was performed on about 0.5 to 1 ug of RNA. TCRdb re-derived calls from the immunoSEQ multiplex PCR reads in MiXCR, one entry per CDR3 protein. The sample lists roughly 160,000 distinct CDR3 sequences, 95% to 96% occurring once. The sequenced material came from CD4+ T cells from PBMCs. All receptors come from a human donor with Susac syndrome.

The chain links TRBV7-9 to TRBJ2-3; D not certain. Trimming took off 8 bases at V and 6 bases at J, with 6 bases between the two ends. There are 10 residues in the CDR3. Germline lookup yields CDR1 SEHNR and CDR2 FQNEAQ (reference sequence). The CDR3 here is CASSSDTQYF. The CDR3 DNA sequence: TGTGCCAGCTCATCGGATACGCAGTATTTT.

This rearrangement joins TRBV14 to TRBJ2-1; 11 bases match TRBD2. CDR1 is SGHDN, CDR2 FVKESK, per germline. The CDR3 extends over 15 amino acids. The ends lost 4 bases at V and 8 bases at J; junction bases unmatched: 7. The CDR3 DNA sequence: TGTGCCAGCAGCCCATTAGCGGGGGGGCCGTATGAGCAGTTCTTC. Its protein is CASSPLAGGPYEQFF.

The chain has TRBV7-9 and TRBJ2-3, with 8 bases aligning to TRBD2. V gave up 5 bases and J gave up 1 base; unmatched junction bases: 8. In germline, CDR1 is SEHNR, CDR2 FQNEAQ (reference sequence). This CDR3 comprises 16 residues. In DNA form, the CDR3 reads TGTGCCAGCAGCCCCCGCCAAGCGGGGGGCACAGATACGCAGTATTTT. Translating it yields CASSPRQAGGTDTQYF.

The gene calls are TRBV12-3 or TRBV12-4 and TRBJ2-1; 12 positions match TRBD2. V was pared by 7 bases and J by 7 bases, with 11 bases of the junction left unmatched. This CDR3 is 16 amino acids long. CDR3 sequence (DNA): TGTGCCAGCACCGTTAGACTAGCGGGAGAAGGGAATGAGCAGTTCTTC. Its translation: CASTVRLAGEGNEQFF.

This clonotype was seen once. V gene TRBV18 combines with J gene TRBJ1-3, with D unresolved. V was pared by 2 bases and J by 4 bases, with 6 bases between. Germline V CDR1 and CDR2: KGHSH, LQKENI. The CDR3 covers 13 residues. CDR3 nucleotides: TGTGCCAGCTCACCAGCGTCGGGAAACACCATATATTTT. Translated: CASSPASGNTIYF.

The rearrangement joins TRBV20-1 to TRBJ2-3; D is uncertain. The CDR3 runs 13 residues. V was pared by 3 bases and J by 0 bases, with 7 bases between. CDR1 is DFQATT, CDR2 SNEGSKA, per germline (reference sequence). The DNA for the CDR3 is TGCAGTGCTAGCAGCCCTAGCACAGATACGCAGTATTTT. Encoded protein: CSASSPSTDTQYF.

V gene TRBV3-1 combines with J gene TRBJ1-2; TRBD1 matches at 7 bases. Per germline, CDR1 LGHDT and CDR2 YNNKEL (reference sequence). Trimming at V came to 0 bases and at J to 8 bases, leaving 9 bases not matched to a gene. The CDR3 is 15 residues long. The chain's CDR3 is CASSQDRTGRGGYTF. The CDR3 nucleotides are TGTGCCAGCAGCCAAGATCGGACAGGCAGGGGAGGCTACACCTTC.

In this sample, this clonotype turned up once. J is TRBJ1-5 and V is TRBV6-2 or TRBV6-3; 8 bases map to TRBD1. Germline CDR1 reads MNHEY; CDR2 reads SVGEGT. The CDR3 spans 18 residues. V trimming: 2 bases; J trimming: 0 bases; junction bases outside the gene matches: 9. This CDR3 reads CASSYDLGQVDSNQPQHF. In nucleotides, the CDR3 is TGTGCCAGCAGTTACGATTTGGGACAGGTCGATAGCAATCAGCCCCAGCATTTT.

V usage is TRBV5-1 and J usage is TRBJ1-1, with D hard to call. Germline V gives CDR1 SGHRS, CDR2 YFSETQ. This CDR3 region has 13 residues. The germline V and J ends were trimmed by 4 bases and 1 base, with 8 bases remaining between them. CDR3 nucleotides: TGCGCCAGCAGCCCGGACGGGAACACTGAAGCTTTCTTT. It specifies CASSPDGNTEAFF. Based on the CDR3 plus reference TRBV5-1 and TRBJ1-1, the full variable domain is KAGVTQTPRYLIKTRGQQVTLSCSPISGHRSVSWYQQTPGQGLQFLFEYFSETQRNKGNFPGRFSGRQFSNSRSEMNVSTLELGDSALYLCASSPDGNTEAFFGQGTRLTVV.

The chain couples TRBV7-3 to TRBJ2-1; a weak D match, TRBD2 (7 bases). CDR3 size: 14 residues. CDR1 and CDR2 (germline): SGHTA, FQGTGA. Trimming removed 4 bases from V and 4 bases from J, with 11 bases in between. CDR3 DNA: TGTGCCAGCAGCTCGGGGGGCGAATACAATGAGCAGTTCTTC. This codes for CASSSGGEYNEQFF. The variable domain in full, with the rest retrieved from reference TRBV7-3 and TRBJ2-1, is GAGVSQTPSNKVTEKGKYVELRCDPISGHTALYWYRQSLGQGPEFLIYFQGTGAADDSGLPNDRFFAVRPEGSVSTLKIQRTERGDSAVYLCASSSGGEYNEQFFGPGTRLTVL.

V gene TRBV9 combines with J gene TRBJ2-3; 7 bases map to TRBD2. CDR3 length equals 16 residues. Germline CDR1 and CDR2: SGDLS and YYNGEE. V was pared by 3 bases and J by 2 bases, with 9 bases of the junction left unmatched. CDR3 bases: TGTGCCAGCAGCGCCGGAACTAGCGAGATCACAGATACGCAGTATTTT. Translated: CASSAGTSEITDTQYF.

The chain combines TRBV3-1 with TRBJ2-2; 7 bases line up with TRBD2. The length of the CDR3 is 15 residues. Germline V gives CDR1 LGHDT, CDR2 YNNKEL (reference sequence). The J segment lost 1 base and the V segment lost 4 bases, leaving 3 bases of the junction unmatched. In DNA form, the CDR3 reads TGTGCCAGCAGCCCTGGACTAGTGAACACCGGGGAGCTGTTTTTT. Translated: CASSPGLVNTGELFF.

This chain connects TRBV29-1 to TRBJ1-2; D is possibly TRBD1 (5 bases). Looked up from germline, CDR1 is SQVTM and CDR2 is ANQGSEA. The V gene lost 4 bases and the J gene lost 2 bases, with 11 bases spanning the gap. CDR3 length: 13 amino acids. In nucleotides, the CDR3 is TGCAGCGTTGTGGTTGACAGCAACTATGGCTACACCTTC. Amino acids: CSVVVDSNYGYTF.

The rearrangement joins TRBV29-1 to TRBJ1-2; D gene ambiguous. CDR1 and CDR2 from the germline V gene are SQVTM and ANQGSEA. The CDR3 contains 14 residues. Deletions cut 5 bases from V and 4 bases from J, with 17 bases between. CDR3 DNA: TGCAGCGTTTCCGAAAAGAGCGGCTCCTATGGCTACACCTTC. It codes for CSVSEKSGSYGYTF.

The V and J genes are TRBV20-1 and TRBJ2-4, with 8 bases aligning to TRBD1. Germline loops: CDR1 DFQATT, CDR2 SNEGSKA (reference sequence). The CDR3 covers 15 residues. After removal of 5 bases from V and 3 bases from J, the junction contained 9 bases not matched to a gene. The CDR3 DNA reads TGCAGTGCTCTTGGACAGGGCGAAGACAAAAACATTCAGTACTTC. This encodes CSALGQGEDKNIQYF.

The gene calls are TRBV29-1 and TRBJ2-4, with 8 bases that match TRBD1. V was pared by 7 bases and J by 7 bases, with 9 bases of the junction left unmatched. The CDR3 consists of 13 residues. Germline CDR1 and CDR2: SQVTM and ANQGSEA. CDR3 sequence reads: CSASGQADNIQYF. The CDR3 DNA reads TGCAGCGCCTCGGGACAGGCCGACAACATTCAGTACTTC.

The chain links TRBV9 to TRBJ2-5; unclear D gene. Germline lookup yields CDR1 SGDLS and CDR2 YYNGEE. V lost 0 bases to trimming and J lost 3 bases, with 6 bases between them. This CDR3 is 13 amino acids long. The CDR3 bases are TGTGCCAGCAGCGTAGGTCGGGAAGAGACCCAGTACTTC. Translated: CASSVGREETQYF.

V usage is TRBV2 and J usage is TRBJ2-4; no definite D call. Germline V gene lookup returns CDR1 SNHLY and CDR2 FYNNEI. This CDR3 is 13 amino acids long. Trimming took 8 bases from V and 7 from J, leaving 15 bases between them. The CDR3 spells CASGREGRNIQYF. In DNA, the CDR3 is TGTGCCAGCGGCCGTGAAGGGCGGAACATTCAGTACTTC.

The rearrangement links TRBV19 to TRBJ2-2, with D hard to call. Per germline, CDR1 LNHDA and CDR2 SQIVND (reference sequence). The CDR3 is made up of 13 amino acids. Trimming removed 4 bases from V and 5 bases from J, with 8 bases in between. Here the CDR3 DNA reads TGTGCCAGTAGTACACAGAGTACCGGGGAGCTGTTTTTT. It specifies CASSTQSTGELFF.